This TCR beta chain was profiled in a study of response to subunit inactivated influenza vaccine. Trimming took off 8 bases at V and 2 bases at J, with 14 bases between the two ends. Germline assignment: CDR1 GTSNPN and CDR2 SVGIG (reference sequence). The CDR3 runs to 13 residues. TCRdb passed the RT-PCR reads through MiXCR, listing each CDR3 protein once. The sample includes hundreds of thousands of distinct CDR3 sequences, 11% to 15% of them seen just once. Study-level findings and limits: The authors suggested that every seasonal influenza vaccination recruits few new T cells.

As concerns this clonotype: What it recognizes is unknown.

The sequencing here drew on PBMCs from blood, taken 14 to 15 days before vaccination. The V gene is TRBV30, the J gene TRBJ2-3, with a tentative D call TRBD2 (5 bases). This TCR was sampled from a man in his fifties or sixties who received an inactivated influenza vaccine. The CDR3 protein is CAHDGMATDTQYF. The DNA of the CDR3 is TGTGCCCACGACGGGATGGCCACAGATACGCAGTATTTT.